This TCR beta chain was identified during a study of human CD8 memory T cell subsets. UMI-labeled 5' RACE produced the TCR beta libraries. From the 5' RACE reads, TCRdb lists one entry per CDR3 protein and no DNA. The ten most abundant clones cover about 40% of a sample with about 6,200 distinct CDR3 sequences. Germline loops: CDR1 SGHVS, CDR2 FNYEAQ. This CDR3 has 14 amino acids. General study results and limits: The beta chain was the only T cell receptor chain that the study sequenced.

This clonotype is classed as medium-sized by frequency. Its antigen is currently unknown. The sequence came from a human donor in good health. The rearrangement joins TRBV7-6 to TRBJ2-2. Sequencing was performed on CD8+ effector memory T cells (TEM) sorted from PBMCs. Subset of the sample: effector memory CD8 T cells, CCR7- CD45RO+ CD95+. The CDR3 region is CASSLGQNTGELFF.